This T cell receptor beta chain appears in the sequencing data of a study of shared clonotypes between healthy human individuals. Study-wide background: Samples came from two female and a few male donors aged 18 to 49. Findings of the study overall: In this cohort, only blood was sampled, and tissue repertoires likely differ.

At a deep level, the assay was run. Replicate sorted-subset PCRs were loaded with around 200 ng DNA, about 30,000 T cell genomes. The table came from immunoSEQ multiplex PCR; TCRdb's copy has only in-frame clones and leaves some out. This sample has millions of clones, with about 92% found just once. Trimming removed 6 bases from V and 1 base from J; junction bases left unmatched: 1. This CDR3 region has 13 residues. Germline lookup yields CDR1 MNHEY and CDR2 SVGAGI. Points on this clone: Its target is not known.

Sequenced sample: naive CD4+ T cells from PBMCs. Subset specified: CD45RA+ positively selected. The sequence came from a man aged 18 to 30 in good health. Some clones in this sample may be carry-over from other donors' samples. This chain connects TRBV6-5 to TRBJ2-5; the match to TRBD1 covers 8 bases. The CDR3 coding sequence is TGTGCCAGCAGCCAGGGGGCCCAAGAGACCCAGTACTTC. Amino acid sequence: CASSQGAQETQYF.